Shown below are 22 T cell receptor beta chains from a single sample sequenced in a study of CD8 T cells in Susac syndrome. RNA was extracted with the RNeasy kit, and a quantity of about 0.45 to 1 ug was reverse transcribed using random hexamers. TCRdb processed the immunoSEQ multiplex PCR reads anew with MiXCR; each CDR3 protein has one entry. Of about 130,000 distinct CDR3 sequences in the sample, approximately 95% are singletons; the top ten hold approximately 0.3%. Input material: CD8+ T cells from PBMCs. The receptor source for this set is a human donor with multiple sclerosis.

The rearrangement links TRBV9 to TRBJ2-2; the match to TRBD1 covers 11 bases. Per the germline V gene, CDR1 is SGDLS and CDR2 is YYNGEE. V dropped 0 bases and J dropped 6; count of bases not matched to a gene: 4. There are 16 residues in the CDR3. The CDR3 coding sequence is TGTGCCAGCAGCGTAGGTGGGACAGGGGGATCCGGGGAGCTGTTTTTT. This translates into CASSVGGTGGSGELFF.

This clonotype was recorded a few times. CDR3 residues: CATSDGDSYIYEQYF. CDR3 coding DNA: TGTGCCACCAGTGATGGGGACAGCTACATATACGAGCAGTACTTC. This chain uses TRBV24-1 with TRBJ2-7; TRBD1 matches at 7 bases. Looked up from germline, CDR1 is KGHDR and CDR2 is SFDVKD. The CDR3 sequence is 15 residues long. The junction had 8 bases not matched to a gene; V was cut back by 3 bases and J by 4 bases.

This clonotype was picked up one time. The V and J genes are TRBV9 and TRBJ2-5; D is undetermined. The CDR3 loop spans 17 amino acids. The ends were cut back, 1 base at V and 0 bases at J, with 16 bases in the middle. In germline, CDR1 is SGDLS, CDR2 YYNGEE. CDR3 protein: CASSVTPNHYHQETQYF. CDR3 in DNA: TGTGCCAGCAGCGTAACGCCGAACCATTATCACCAAGAGACCCAGTACTTC.

The chain combines TRBV5-1 with TRBJ2-1, with 7 bases identical to TRBD2. The CDR3 sequence is 16 residues long. CDR1 SGHRS and CDR2 YFSETQ come from the germline V gene. V gave up 0 bases and J gave up 5 bases; unmatched junction bases: 8. The CDR3 loop reads CASSLGDGGRDNEQFF. The CDR3 DNA reads as TGCGCCAGCAGCTTGGGTGACGGCGGGAGAGACAATGAGCAGTTCTTC. Full variable domain (remainder filled in from reference TRBV5-1 and TRBJ2-1): KAGVTQTPRYLIKTRGQQVTLSCSPISGHRSVSWYQQTPGQGLQFLFEYFSETQRNKGNFPGRFSGRQFSNSRSEMNVSTLELGDSALYLCASSLGDGGRDNEQFFGPGTRLTVL.

This chain connects TRBV14 to TRBJ2-2; 8 nucleotides match TRBD1. Per the germline V gene, CDR1 is SGHDN and CDR2 is FVKESK. CDR3 length: 16 amino acids. V shed 6 bases, J shed 1 base, and the junction held 7 bases outside the gene matches. The chain's CDR3 is CASSDRGGGNTGELFF. In DNA, the CDR3 is TGTGCCAGCAGTGACAGGGGTGGAGGGAACACCGGGGAGCTGTTTTTT.

The rearrangement joins TRBV29-1 to TRBJ2-7, with 7 nucleotides matching TRBD1. The CDR3 consists of 15 residues. Germline V gene lookup returns CDR1 SQVTM and CDR2 ANQGSEA. With 0 bases clipped from V and 4 bases from J, the junction kept 9 bases outside the gene matches. The CDR3 loop reads CSVEDHEAGGYEQYF. The DNA for the CDR3 is TGCAGCGTTGAAGATCATGAGGCAGGGGGTTACGAGCAGTACTTC.

The rearrangement uses TRBV6-1 and TRBJ2-1; D not resolved. Germline-derived CDR1 and CDR2 are MNHNS and SASEGT. CDR3 length equals 16 residues. The V and J ends lost 1 base and 0 bases respectively, with 10 bases between them. The CDR3 protein is CASSEVTLPSYNEQFF. CDR3 DNA: TGTGCCAGCAGTGAAGTAACTTTACCCTCCTACAATGAGCAGTTCTTC.

The chain combines TRBV4-1 with TRBJ2-7; D is ambiguous. Trimming took 0 bases from V and 6 from J, leaving 6 bases between them. This CDR3 is 12 amino acids long. Looked up from germline, CDR1 is MGHRA and CDR2 is YSYEKL. The CDR3 spells CASSQESGEQYF. The CDR3 DNA is TGCGCCAGCAGCCAAGAGTCCGGCGAGCAGTACTTC.

This clonotype was detected only a few times. The gene calls are TRBV6-1 and TRBJ2-6; D is ambiguous. CDR3 size: 15 residues. Germline V gene data show CDR1 as MNHNS and CDR2 as SASEGT. V shed 2 bases and J shed 0 bases, with 5 bases lying between them. CDR3 in DNA: TGTGCCAGCAGTGAATGGGGCTCTGGGGCCAACGTCCTGACTTTC. It translates to CASSEWGSGANVLTF.

This rearrangement joins TRBV9 to TRBJ2-7; no reliable D call. The CDR3 sequence is 14 residues long. Germline CDR1 and CDR2: SGDLS and YYNGEE. The V end was cut by 3 bases, the J end by 1 base, with 11 bases between. The CDR3 reads CASSGPPNSYEQYF. The CDR3 bases are TGTGCCAGCAGCGGCCCCCCAAATTCCTACGAGCAGTACTTC. The whole variable domain, remainder taken from reference TRBV9 and TRBJ2-7, is DSGVTQTPKHLITATGQRVTLRCSPRSGDLSVYWYQQSLDQGLQFLIQYYNGEERAKGNILERFSAQQFPDLHSELNLSSLELGDSALYFCASSGPPNSYEQYFGPGTRLTVT.

This clonotype was recorded once. The V and J genes are TRBV12-3 or TRBV12-4 and TRBJ2-1, with D perhaps TRBD2 (5 bases). The V and J ends lost 7 bases and 7 bases respectively, with 17 bases between them. The CDR3 contains 14 residues. CDR3 nucleotides: TGTGCCAGCACCCTGGGGAGCGCGCGTAATGAGCAGTTCTTC. As protein: CASTLGSARNEQFF.

The chain couples TRBV10-3 to TRBJ2-5; the match to TRBD1 covers 8 bases. The germline CDR1 and CDR2 sequences are ENHRY and SYGVKD. V was pared by 5 bases and J by 1 base, with 9 bases of the junction left unmatched. The CDR3 length is 16 residues. In DNA form, the CDR3 reads TGTGCCATCAGTTTCAGTGACAGGGGCAGCCAAGAGACCCAGTACTTC. Translation: CAISFSDRGSQETQYF.

Only one count was recorded for this clonotype. V is TRBV20-1 and J is TRBJ2-3, with TRBD1 matching over 8 bases. Germline V lookup: CDR1 DFQATT, CDR2 SNEGSKA (reference sequence). The CDR3 sequence is 16 residues long. Germline trimming cut 2 bases from V and 0 bases from J; bases unmatched to any gene: 7. CDR3 nucleotide sequence: TGCAGTGCTAGACCGGGACAGGAGGTCAGCACAGATACGCAGTATTTT. Its translation: CSARPGQEVSTDTQYF.

V and J are TRBV19 and TRBJ2-7; the D is unclear. In germline, CDR1 is LNHDA, CDR2 SQIVND (reference sequence). Trimming cost V 5 bases and J 4 bases, with 3 bases left between them. The CDR3 is 10 amino acids. CDR3 amino acids: CASSGYEQYV. The CDR3 nucleotides are TGTGCCAGTAGTGGGTACGAGCAGTACGTC.

The chain uses TRBV6-5 and TRBJ2-1, with D unclear. In germline, CDR1 is MNHEY, CDR2 SVGAGI. This CDR3 spans 14 amino acids. Deletions cut 2 bases from V and 1 base from J, with 6 bases between. The CDR3 bases are TGTGCCAGCAGTTACGGGTCGTCCTACAATGAGCAGTTCTTC. Residues: CASSYGSSYNEQFF.

This chain uses TRBV29-1 with TRBJ1-1; D is unclear. This CDR3 spans 12 amino acids. The ends were cut back, 5 bases at V and 3 bases at J, with 10 bases in the middle. Germline V CDR1 and CDR2: SQVTM, ANQGSEA. The CDR3 spells CSVYGEYTEAFF. DNA for the CDR3: TGCAGCGTTTACGGGGAGTACACTGAAGCTTTCTTT.

CDR3 bases: TGTGCCAGCAGCTTAGTTCTAGCGGGCGCGTTATCCTACAATGAGCAGTTCTTC. This codes for CASSLVLAGALSYNEQFF. This sequence joins TRBV7-2 and TRBJ2-1; 8 bases fit TRBD2. CDR1 and CDR2 from the germline V gene are SGHTA and FQGNSA. The CDR3 spans 18 residues. The V segment lost 1 base and the J segment 1 base; nucleotides outside the gene matches: 9.

The chain carries TRBV7-9 and TRBJ2-7; D call uncertain. The V end was cut by 3 bases, the J end by 6 bases, with 6 bases between. Germline assignment: CDR1 SEHNR and CDR2 FQNEAQ (reference sequence). The CDR3 loop spans 11 amino acids. The DNA for the CDR3 is TGTGCCAGCAGCTTCGGTCTCGAGCAGTACGTC. It specifies CASSFGLEQYV.

The gene calls are TRBV4-1 and TRBJ2-1; tentative D call: TRBD2 (5 bases). Germline CDR1 MGHRA, CDR2 YSYEKL. V shed 3 bases and J shed 0 bases, with 15 bases lying between them. This CDR3 is 17 amino acids long. CDR3 in DNA: TGCGCCAGCAGCCATAACCCAGCGGAGAGCTCCTACAATGAGCAGTTCTTC. Encoded protein: CASSHNPAESSYNEQFF.

This clonotype occurred a few times. This chain uses TRBV27 with TRBJ2-7; 7 nucleotides line up with TRBD1. Unmatched junction bases numbered 7, after V lost 6 bases and J lost 5 bases. The germline V gene has CDR1 MNHEY and CDR2 SMNVEV (reference sequence). The CDR3 is 13 amino acids. The CDR3 reads CASSILTGNEQYF. Here the CDR3 DNA reads TGTGCCAGCAGCATTTTGACAGGGAACGAGCAGTACTTC.

The chain combines TRBV9 with TRBJ2-3, with D maybe TRBD1 (5 bases). The CDR3 sequence is 13 residues long. Per germline, CDR1 SGDLS and CDR2 YYNGEE. V was pared by 4 bases and J by 4 bases, with 10 bases between. CDR3 in DNA: TGTGCCAGCAGCCCCCCACAGGCAGATACGCAGTATTTT. Its translation is CASSPPQADTQYF.

The J gene is TRBJ2-7, the V gene TRBV7-9, with 9 bases identical to TRBD1. The CDR3 is 15 amino acids. V was pared by 5 bases and J by 5 bases, with 10 bases of the junction left unmatched. Germline CDR1 and CDR2: SEHNR and FQNEAQ (reference sequence). CDR3 nucleotides: TGTGCCAGCAGCCCGGGACAGGGTTCCTTCAACGAGCAGTACGTC. Protein sequence: CASSPGQGSFNEQYV.